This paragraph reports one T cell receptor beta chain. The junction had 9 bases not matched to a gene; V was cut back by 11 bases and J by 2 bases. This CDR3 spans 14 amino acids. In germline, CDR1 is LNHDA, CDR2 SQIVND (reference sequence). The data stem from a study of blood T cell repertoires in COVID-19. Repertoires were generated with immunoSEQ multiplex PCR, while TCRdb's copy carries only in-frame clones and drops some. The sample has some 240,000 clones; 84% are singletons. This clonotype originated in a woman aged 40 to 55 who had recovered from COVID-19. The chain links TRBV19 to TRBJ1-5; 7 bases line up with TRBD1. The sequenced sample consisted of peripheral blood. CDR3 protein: CAAGRGTGNQPQHF. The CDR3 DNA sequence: TGTGCCGCGGGCCGAGGGACAGGCAATCAGCCCCAGCATTTT.